This record looks at one T cell receptor beta chain sequence and its context. The CDR3 has 17 amino acids. With V trimmed by 3 bases and J by 5 bases, 9 bases remained unmatched. Per germline, CDR1 SGHVS and CDR2 FQNEAQ. It was with random hexamers that roughly 0.5 to 1 ug RNA was reverse transcribed. TCRdb called the immunoSEQ multiplex PCR reads again in MiXCR, with one record for every CDR3 protein. The repertoire holds about 150,000 distinct CDR3 sequences, with approximately 93% as singletons. This specimen comes from a study of CD8 T cells in Susac syndrome. While CD8+ and CD4+ T cells were isolated negatively, TEMRA cells were enriched by FACS.

This chain connects TRBV7-8 to TRBJ2-5; 13 positions agree with TRBD2. The sequenced sample consisted of CD8+ T cells from PBMCs. This clonotype was sampled from a human donor with multiple sclerosis. CDR3 in amino acids: CASSFGTSGATRETQYF. The DNA of the CDR3 is TGTGCCAGCAGCTTCGGGACTAGCGGGGCCACCAGGGAGACCCAGTACTTC.